These 26 T cell receptor beta chains were all obtained from the same sample, sequenced in a study of T-cell reconstitution after alpha-beta-depleted transplantation in children. Unique molecular identifiers were incorporated into the prepared TCRbeta library. TCRdb passed the PCR reads through MiXCR, listing each CDR3 protein once. The sample holds hundreds of thousands of distinct CDR3 sequences, 30% to 35% seen once. The specimen comprised PBMCs from the stem cell graft donor, sampled from the stem cell graft. The source of these receptors is a human donor who donated a stem cell graft to a child with aplastic anemia.

CDR3 residues: CASKDSGSDHSYEQYF. The CDR3 nucleotides are TGTGCCAGCAAGGATTCCGGCTCGGACCACTCCTACGAGCAGTACTTC. This chain joins TRBV28 and TRBJ2-7, with no clear D. Trimming took off 7 bases at V and 0 bases at J, with 19 bases between the two ends. This CDR3 region has 16 residues. The germline V gene has CDR1 MDHEN and CDR2 SYDVKM.

The chain links TRBV20-1 to TRBJ1-1; the match to TRBD1 covers 8 bases. Germline V gene data show CDR1 as DFQATT and CDR2 as SNEGSKA (reference sequence). The CDR3 is 14 amino acids. V was pared by 3 bases and J by 4 bases, with 7 bases of the junction left unmatched. This CDR3 reads CSARTTGGGTEAFF. CDR3 sequence (DNA): TGCAGTGCTAGGACAACAGGGGGTGGCACTGAAGCTTTCTTT.

CDR3 in DNA: TGTGCCATCAGTGAAGGGCTAGCGGCTCCCACAGATACGCAGTATTTT. Translating it yields CAISEGLAAPTDTQYF. The gene calls are TRBV10-3 and TRBJ2-3; 7 bases map to TRBD2. The CDR3 consists of 16 residues. Germline-derived CDR1 and CDR2 are ENHRY and SYGVKD. Trimming took 3 bases from V and 2 from J; bases not matched to a gene: 8.

The chain joins TRBV7-9 to TRBJ1-5; D remains ambiguous. From germline, CDR1 is SEHNR and CDR2 FQNEAQ (reference sequence). The CDR3 has 12 amino acids. V was cut by 1 base and J by 12 bases, with 10 bases left in between. The CDR3 loop is CASSLGAGIQHF. The CDR3 DNA sequence: TGTGCCAGCAGCTTAGGGGCGGGGATCCAGCATTTT.

The chain has TRBV4-3 and TRBJ2-1; D unclear. The CDR3 length is 14 residues. Germline lookup yields CDR1 LGHNA and CDR2 YSLEER. The germline V and J ends were trimmed by 1 base and 7 bases, with 11 bases remaining between them. The CDR3 is CASSQVPFLNEQFF. The CDR3 DNA reads TGCGCCAGCAGCCAAGTACCCTTTTTAAATGAGCAGTTCTTC.

This clonotype was detected a few times. At one end, the junction sequence differs from germline, possibly due to a read error. V gene TRBV7-2 combines with J gene TRBJ2-1; 7 bases are shared with TRBD2. Germline CDR1 reads SGHTA; CDR2 reads FQGNSA. The CDR3 is 16 amino acids. The CDR3: CASTLAGGGSYNEQFF. In DNA form, the CDR3 reads TGTGCCAGCACCTTAGCGGGTGGCGGGTCCTACAATGAGCAGTTCTTC. Full variable domain (outside the CDR3, taken from reference TRBV7-2 and TRBJ2-1): GAGVSQSPSNKVTEKGKDVELRCDPISGHTALYWYRQSLGQGLEFLIYFQGNSAPDKSGLPSDRFSAERTGGSVSTLTIQRTQQEDSAVYLCASTLAGGGSYNEQFFGPGTRLTVL.

This clonotype was counted only a few times. The chain employs TRBV7-9 and TRBJ2-3, with 9 positions matching TRBD1. This CDR3 contains 17 residues. Unmatched junction bases numbered 8, after V lost 4 bases and J lost 0 bases. Germline V gene lookup returns CDR1 SEHNR and CDR2 FQNEAQ (reference sequence). This CDR3 is CASSSSGQGVSTDTQYF. The CDR3 DNA follows: TGTGCCAGCAGCTCGTCGGGACAGGGAGTGAGCACAGATACGCAGTATTTT.

V and J are TRBV20-1 and TRBJ2-1; 7 bases line up with TRBD2. The CDR3 totals 14 residues. Germline V lookup: CDR1 DFQATT, CDR2 SNEGSKA (reference sequence). V shed 5 bases and J 6 bases; nucleotides not matched to a gene: 10. The CDR3 reads CSAPDLRGVNEQFF. CDR3 sequence (DNA): TGCAGTGCTCCGGACCTCCGGGGGGTCAATGAGCAGTTCTTC.

The genes are TRBV18 and TRBJ2-7, with D possibly matching TRBD1 (7 bases). Germline V gene data show CDR1 as KGHSH and CDR2 as LQKENI. CDR3 length: 14 amino acids. With 3 bases removed from V and 5 bases from J, the gap between germline ends came to 14 bases. The CDR3 sequence is CASSPSGGGNEQYF. Written as DNA, the CDR3 is TGTGCCAGCTCACCTTCAGGAGGGGGCAACGAGCAGTACTTC. The full variable domain, its missing parts supplied by reference TRBV18 and TRBJ2-7, is NAGVMQNPRHLVRRRGQEARLRCSPMKGHSHVYWYRQLPEEGLKFMVYLQKENIIDESGMPKERFSAEFPKEGPSILRIQQVVRGDSAAYFCASSPSGGGNEQYFGPGTRLTVT.

The chain employs TRBV4-2 and TRBJ1-5, with a possible D match to TRBD1 (6 bases). The CDR3 spans 18 residues. In germline, CDR1 is LGHNA, CDR2 YNFKEQ. V gave up 3 bases and J gave up 4 bases, with 22 bases separating them. DNA for the CDR3: TGTGCCAGCAGCCAGCCATTTGGCCGTGGGACACAAAATCAGCCCCAGCATTTT. This translates into CASSQPFGRGTQNQPQHF.

The rearrangement joins TRBV14 to TRBJ1-6, with D hard to call. The CDR3 runs to 15 residues. Per germline, CDR1 SGHDN and CDR2 FVKESK. The germline V and J ends were trimmed by 0 bases and 9 bases, with 12 bases remaining between them. In DNA, the CDR3 is TGTGCCAGCAGCCAAGATTTGGGATCGCGTTCACCCCTCCACTTT. Encoded protein: CASSQDLGSRSPLHF.

This clonotype was seen a few times. V gene TRBV7-9 combines with J gene TRBJ1-5, with unresolved D. The CDR3 spans 15 residues. Trimming cost V 7 bases and J 5 bases, with 18 bases left between them. Germline CDR1 SEHNR, CDR2 FQNEAQ (reference sequence). The CDR3 nucleotides read TGTGCCAGCACCCCGGGTGAGACACAATATCAGCCCCAGCATTTT. Protein product: CASTPGETQYQPQHF. The variable domain in full, completed from reference TRBV7-9 and TRBJ1-5, reads DTGVSQNPRHKITKRGQNVTFRCDPISEHNRLYWYRQTLGQGPEFLTYFQNEAQLEKSRLLSDRFSAERPKGSFSTLEIQRTEQGDSAMYLCASTPGETQYQPQHFGDGTRLSIL.

The chain is built from TRBV2 and TRBJ1-5; 7 bases agree with TRBD1. Germline V lookup: CDR1 SNHLY, CDR2 FYNNEI. The trim removed 7 bases at V and 2 bases at J, leaving 8 bases unmatched. This CDR3 has 15 amino acids. The CDR3 loop is CASTPTGPGNQPQHF. The CDR3 nucleotides are TGTGCCAGCACCCCGACAGGGCCCGGCAATCAGCCCCAGCATTTT.

The chain employs TRBV12-3 or TRBV12-4 and TRBJ2-2; 11 bases line up with TRBD1. V lost 2 bases to trimming and J lost 7 bases; unmatched junction nucleotides: 3. The CDR3 is made up of 15 amino acids. The DNA of the CDR3 is TGTGCCAGCAGTTTACCGGGACAGGGGGTCGGGGAGCTGTTTTTT. This sequence encodes CASSLPGQGVGELFF.

The chain joins TRBV7-9 to TRBJ1-2, with D hard to call. The CDR3 is 13 amino acids. Germline V gene lookup returns CDR1 SEHNR and CDR2 FQNEAQ (reference sequence). V was pared by 5 bases and J by 4 bases, with 11 bases between. The CDR3 DNA reads as TGTGCCAGCAGCCTATGGGAGAGCTATGGCTACACCTTC. It codes for CASSLWESYGYTF.

The rearrangement links TRBV7-6 to TRBJ2-1, with TRBD2 matching 7 bases. Germline V CDR1 and CDR2: SGHVS, FNYEAQ. CDR3 length equals 16 residues. With V trimmed by 6 bases and J by 1 base, 9 bases remained unmatched. The CDR3: CASSRSGSLSYNEQFF. CDR3 nucleotide sequence: TGTGCCAGCAGTCGTAGCGGGTCCCTTTCCTACAATGAGCAGTTCTTC.

The rearrangement links TRBV5-1 to TRBJ2-1; TRBD2 aligns across 13 bases. The CDR3 sequence is 16 residues long. Germline lookup yields CDR1 SGHRS and CDR2 YFSETQ. J was trimmed by 8 bases and V by 0 bases; bases with no gene match: 5. The CDR3 spells CASSLGTSGSVYEQFF. The DNA for the CDR3 is TGCGCCAGCAGCTTGGGGACTAGCGGGAGTGTCTATGAGCAGTTCTTC.

The chain has TRBV6-5 and TRBJ1-1, with D perhaps matching TRBD1 (6 bases). Germline V gives CDR1 MNHEY, CDR2 SVGAGI. V lost 2 bases to trimming and J lost 3 bases, with 10 bases between them. This CDR3 is built from 14 residues. CDR3 sequence (DNA): TGTGCCAGCAGTTACGACAGGTCCGACACTGAAGCTTTCTTT. This gives the protein CASSYDRSDTEAFF.

This clonotype was picked up a small number of times. The chain joins TRBV20-1 to TRBJ1-2; no reliable D call. The CDR3 runs to 12 residues. V lost 1 base, J lost 2 bases, and 5 bases lay in between. Germline CDR1 and CDR2: DFQATT and SNEGSKA (reference sequence). CDR3 sequence reads: CSARGQNYGYTF. CDR3 DNA sequence: TGCAGTGCTAGAGGTCAGAACTATGGCTACACCTTC.

V and J are TRBV20-1 and TRBJ2-7, with 9 bases fitting TRBD1. CDR1 and CDR2 from the germline V gene are DFQATT and SNEGSKA (reference sequence). After removal of 1 base from V and 7 bases from J, the junction contained 11 bases not matched to a gene. The CDR3 is made up of 15 amino acids. The CDR3 spells CSARAFRDRDGEQYF. CDR3 nucleotides: TGCAGTGCTAGAGCTTTCCGGGACAGGGATGGGGAGCAGTACTTC.

The CDR3: CASGWTSDYEQYF. Written as DNA, the CDR3 is TGTGCCAGCGGTTGGACTAGCGACTACGAGCAGTACTTC. The chain joins TRBV7-2 to TRBJ2-7, with 9 bases fitting TRBD2. The CDR3 runs to 13 residues. J gave up 3 bases and V 8 bases, and 5 bases lay outside the gene matches. In germline, CDR1 is SGHTA, CDR2 FQGNSA.

This chain links TRBV11-2 with TRBJ2-4; the match to TRBD2 covers 8 bases. CDR1 and CDR2 (germline): SGHAT, FQNNGV. Germline trimming cut 0 bases from V and 8 bases from J; bases unmatched to any gene: 9. The CDR3 length is 16 residues. Here the CDR3 DNA reads TGTGCCAGCAGCTTAGAGGGTCGGGGGGGAGCGGACATTCAGTACTTC. Amino acid sequence: CASSLEGRGGADIQYF.

The chain links TRBV5-1 to TRBJ1-2, with 7 bases identical to TRBD1. CDR3 length: 15 residues. The J segment lost 8 bases and the V segment lost 3 bases, leaving 13 bases of the junction unmatched. Germline CDR1 SGHRS, CDR2 YFSETQ. The CDR3 coding sequence is TGCGCCAGCAGCTCAGTGGGACAGTCCTATGAGGGCTACACCTTC. Translating gives CASSSVGQSYEGYTF.

There are a few counts of this clonotype. CDR3 coding DNA: TGTGCCAGCAGTGAAGGATCGCCTTTGGGAGCGGGAAGCGAGCAGTACTTC. Amino acids: CASSEGSPLGAGSEQYF. The genes are TRBV6-1 and TRBJ2-7; 7 bases match TRBD2. CDR1 is MNHNS and CDR2 is SASEGT in the germline V gene. V trimming: 1 base; J trimming: 6 bases; junction bases outside the gene matches: 15. CDR3 length: 17 amino acids.

Only a few counts were recorded for this clonotype. The chain has TRBV20-1 and TRBJ2-5; no clear D gene. Trimming took off 6 bases at V and 7 bases at J, with 21 bases between the two ends. From germline, CDR1 is DFQATT and CDR2 SNEGSKA (reference sequence). There are 14 residues in the CDR3. CDR3 DNA sequence: TGCAGTGCCGGCCGGCAGTTCAATGCCGGGACCCAGTACTTC. Translating gives CSAGRQFNAGTQYF.

The rearrangement links TRBV28 to TRBJ2-7; tentative D call: TRBD2 (6 bases). The CDR3 totals 13 residues. The germline V gene has CDR1 MDHEN and CDR2 SYDVKM. V shed 6 bases and J shed 0 bases, with 9 bases lying between them. CDR3 region: CASSRTNSYEQYF. CDR3 DNA: TGTGCCAGCAGCCGGACTAACTCCTACGAGCAGTACTTC.